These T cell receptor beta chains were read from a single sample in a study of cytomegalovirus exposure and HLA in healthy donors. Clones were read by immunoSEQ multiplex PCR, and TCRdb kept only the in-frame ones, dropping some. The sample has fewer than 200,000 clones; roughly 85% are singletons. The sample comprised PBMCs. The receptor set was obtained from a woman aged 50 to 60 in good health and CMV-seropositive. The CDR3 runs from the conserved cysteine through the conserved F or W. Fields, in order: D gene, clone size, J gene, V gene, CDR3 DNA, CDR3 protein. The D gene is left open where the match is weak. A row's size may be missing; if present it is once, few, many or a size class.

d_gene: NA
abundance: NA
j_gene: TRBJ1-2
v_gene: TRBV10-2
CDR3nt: TGCGCCAGCCGTAAACCACCAGGGCAGGAGAAGGAGGGCTACACCTTC
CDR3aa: CASRKPPGQEKEGYTF

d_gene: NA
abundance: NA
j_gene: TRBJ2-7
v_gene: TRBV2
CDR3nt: TGTGCCAGCAGTGTAGTACCAGATAGAGACAGACGATTC
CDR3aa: CASSVVPDRDRRF

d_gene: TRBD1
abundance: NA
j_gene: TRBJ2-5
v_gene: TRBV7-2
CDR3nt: TGTGCCAGCAGCTCAATGACAGGGACGGGAAGAGAGACCCAGTACTTC
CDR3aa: CASSSMTGTGRETQYF

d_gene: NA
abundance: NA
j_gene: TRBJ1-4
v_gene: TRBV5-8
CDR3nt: TGTGCCAGCAGCTTCGGACAGTTTTGGACTAATGAAAAACTGTTTTTT
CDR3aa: CASSFGQFWTNEKLFF

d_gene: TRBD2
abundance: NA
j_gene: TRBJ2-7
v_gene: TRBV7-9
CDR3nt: TGTGCCAGCAGCTTGGGAGGTAGAGCGGGAGATTACGAGCAGTACTTC
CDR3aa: CASSLGGRAGDYEQYF

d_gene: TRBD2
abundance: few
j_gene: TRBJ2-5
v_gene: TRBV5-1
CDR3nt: TGCGCCAGCAGCTTGGGGGAATGGGGGAGGGCCCTCGAGACCCAGTACTTC
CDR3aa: CASSLGEWGRALETQYF

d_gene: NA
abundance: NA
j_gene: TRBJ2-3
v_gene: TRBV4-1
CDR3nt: TGCGCCAGCAGCTCTTCGGGTACCGGCACAGATACGCAGTATTTT
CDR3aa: CASSSSGTGTDTQYF

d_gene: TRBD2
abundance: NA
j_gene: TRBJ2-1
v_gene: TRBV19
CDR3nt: TGTGCCAGTAGTATCTTCCGGACTAGCGGGGCGTACAATGAGCAGTTCTTC
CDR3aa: CASSIFRTSGAYNEQFF

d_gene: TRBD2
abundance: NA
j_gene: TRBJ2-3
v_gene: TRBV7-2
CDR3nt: TGTGCCAGCAGCCTAGTGTCCCCTCCTAGCGGGAGTATTGCAGATACGCAGTATTTT
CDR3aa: CASSLVSPPSGSIADTQYF

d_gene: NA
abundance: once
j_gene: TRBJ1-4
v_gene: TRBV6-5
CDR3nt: TGTGCCAGCAGTTACAGAGGGCTGGGGACTAATGAAAAACTGTTTTTT
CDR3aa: CASSYRGLGTNEKLFF

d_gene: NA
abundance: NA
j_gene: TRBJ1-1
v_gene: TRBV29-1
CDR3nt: TGCAGCGCCTGTATAGGCGGGGGGAACACTGAAGCTTTCTTT
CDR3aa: CSACIGGGNTEAFF

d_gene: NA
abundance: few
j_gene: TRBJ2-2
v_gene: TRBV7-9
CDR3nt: TGTGCCAGCAGCTTAGTAGACACCGGGGAGCTGTTTTTT
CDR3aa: CASSLVDTGELFF

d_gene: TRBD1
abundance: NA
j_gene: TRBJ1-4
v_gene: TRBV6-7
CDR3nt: TGTGCCAGCAGTGGGCAGGGGGTAGCTAATGAAAAACTGTTTTTT
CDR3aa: CASSGQGVANEKLFF

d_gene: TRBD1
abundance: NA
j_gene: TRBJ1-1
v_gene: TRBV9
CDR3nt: TGTGCCAGCAGCGTAGGAGGGGGCAGGGGGCGCGTCACTGAAGCTTTCTTT
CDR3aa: CASSVGGGRGRVTEAFF

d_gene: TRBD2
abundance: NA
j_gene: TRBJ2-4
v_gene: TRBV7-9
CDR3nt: TGTGCCAGCAGCTTGGGACTAGCGGGGAACATTCAGTACTTC
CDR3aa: CASSLGLAGNIQYF

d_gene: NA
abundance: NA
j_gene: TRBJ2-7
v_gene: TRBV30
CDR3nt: TGTGCCTGGAGTGTCGGGGTCCCAACTTTGTACGAGCAGTACTTC
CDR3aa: CAWSVGVPTLYEQYF

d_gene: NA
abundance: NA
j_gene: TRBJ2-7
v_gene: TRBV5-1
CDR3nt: TGCGCCAGCAGCTTGTTACAGGGTAACGAGCAGTACTTC
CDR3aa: CASSLLQGNEQYF

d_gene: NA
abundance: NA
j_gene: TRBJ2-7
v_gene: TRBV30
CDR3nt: TGTGCCTGGAGTGTAAAATACTACGAGCAGTACTTC
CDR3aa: CAWSVKYYEQYF

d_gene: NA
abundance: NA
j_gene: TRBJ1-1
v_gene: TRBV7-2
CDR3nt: TGTGCCAGCAGCTTTCCACCGAGCACTGAAGCTTTCTTT
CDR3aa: CASSFPPSTEAFF

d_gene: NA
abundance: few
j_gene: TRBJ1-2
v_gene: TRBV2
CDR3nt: TGTGCCAGCAGCCAAACGCCTACAGGGTATGGCTACACCTTC
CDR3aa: CASSQTPTGYGYTF

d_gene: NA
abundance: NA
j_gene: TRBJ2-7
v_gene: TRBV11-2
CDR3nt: TGTGCCAGCAGCTTAGCGGGGCTAGCGTCCCGCTACGAGCAGTACTTC
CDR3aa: CASSLAGLASRYEQYF

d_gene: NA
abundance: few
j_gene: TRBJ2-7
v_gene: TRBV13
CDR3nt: TGTGCCAGCAGCCCGGAGGGCGCGGTTTTCTCCTACGAGCAGTACTTC
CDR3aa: CASSPEGAVFSYEQYF

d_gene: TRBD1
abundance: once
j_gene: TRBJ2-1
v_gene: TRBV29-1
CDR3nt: TGCAGCGTTGAAGGTGGTGACAGGGGTTACAATGAGCAGTTCTTC
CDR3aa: CSVEGGDRGYNEQFF

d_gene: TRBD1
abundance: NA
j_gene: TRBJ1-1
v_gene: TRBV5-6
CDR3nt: TGTGCCGGCAGCCTATTCAGGGGGCAGGGCACTGAAGCTTTCTTT
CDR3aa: CAGSLFRGQGTEAFF

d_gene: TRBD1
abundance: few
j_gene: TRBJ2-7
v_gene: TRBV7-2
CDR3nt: TGTGCCAGCGGGGGAGAGGGGGCCCCACCCGAGCAGTACTTC
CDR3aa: CASGGEGAPPEQYF

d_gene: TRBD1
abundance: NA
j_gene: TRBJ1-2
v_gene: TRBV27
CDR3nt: TGTGCCAGCAGTTTGCGGACAGGGAGCTATGGCTACACCTTC
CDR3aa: CASSLRTGSYGYTF

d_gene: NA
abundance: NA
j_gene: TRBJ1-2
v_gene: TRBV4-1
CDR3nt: TGCGCCAGCAGCCAAGAGGGGGCGTACGGCTACACCTTC
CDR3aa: CASSQEGAYGYTF

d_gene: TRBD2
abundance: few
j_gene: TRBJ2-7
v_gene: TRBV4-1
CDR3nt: TGCGCCAGCAGCCTACTAGCGGGGAGCTCCTACGAGCAGTACTTC
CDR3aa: CASSLLAGSSYEQYF

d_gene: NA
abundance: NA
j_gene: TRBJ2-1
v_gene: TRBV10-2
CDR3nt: TGCGCCAGCAGCCTTTTGGAGATTTCCTACAATGAGCAGTTCTTC
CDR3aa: CASSLLEISYNEQFF

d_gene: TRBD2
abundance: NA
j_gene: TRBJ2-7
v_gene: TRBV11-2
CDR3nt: TGTGCCAGCAGCTCTATACTAGCGGGAGTTGGCTACGAGCAGTACTTC
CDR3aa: CASSSILAGVGYEQYF

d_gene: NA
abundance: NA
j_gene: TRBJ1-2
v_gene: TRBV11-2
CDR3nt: TGTGCCAGCAGCTTAGTCAGGTTGGCTGGCTACACCTTC
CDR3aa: CASSLVRLAGYTF

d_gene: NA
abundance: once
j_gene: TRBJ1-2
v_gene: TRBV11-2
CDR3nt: TGTGCCAGCAGCCTACCACCCGGGGGGCGCCGAGCTAACTATGGCTACACCTTC
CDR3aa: CASSLPPGGRRANYGYTF

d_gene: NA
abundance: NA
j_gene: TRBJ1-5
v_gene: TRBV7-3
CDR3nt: TGTGCCAGCAGCTTAAGTCCAGCCTCGGGGCCCCAGCATTTT
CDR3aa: CASSLSPASGPQHF

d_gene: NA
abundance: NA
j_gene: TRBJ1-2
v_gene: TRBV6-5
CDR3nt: TGTGCCAGCAGAGAGGACAGCCTCGGTGGCTACACCTTC
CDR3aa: CASREDSLGGYTF

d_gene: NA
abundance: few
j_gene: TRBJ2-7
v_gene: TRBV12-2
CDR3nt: TGTGCAAGTCGCTTAGTTCTAGCGGGAGATTGTCTCTACGAGCAGTACTTC
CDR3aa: CASRLVLAGDCLYEQYF

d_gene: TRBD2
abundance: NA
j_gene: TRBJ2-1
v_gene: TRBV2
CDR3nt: TGTGCCAGCAGACCCCTCTCGCAAGCGGGAGGGGATCCGTTCTTC
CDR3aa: CASRPLSQAGGDPFF

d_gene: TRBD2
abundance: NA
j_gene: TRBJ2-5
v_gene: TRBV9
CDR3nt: TGTGCCAGCAGCTCAGGACTAGCGACGGAGACCCAGTACTTC
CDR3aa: CASSSGLATETQYF

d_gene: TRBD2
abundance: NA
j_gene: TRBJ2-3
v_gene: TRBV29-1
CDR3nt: TGCAGCGTTGAAGGTTGGAGGACTAGCGGGGGCTCAGATACGCAGTATTTT
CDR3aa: CSVEGWRTSGGSDTQYF

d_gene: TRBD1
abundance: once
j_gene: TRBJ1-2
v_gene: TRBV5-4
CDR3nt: TGTGCCAGCAGCACCGGGACAGGTCGTTACTATGGCTACACCTTC
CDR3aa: CASSTGTGRYYGYTF

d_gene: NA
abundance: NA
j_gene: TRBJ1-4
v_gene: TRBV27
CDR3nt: TGTGCCAGCAGTTTTCGTTGGGGCAGCCCCTCAAATGAAAAACTGTTTTTT
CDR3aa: CASSFRWGSPSNEKLFF

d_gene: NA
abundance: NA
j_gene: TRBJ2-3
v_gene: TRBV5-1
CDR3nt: TGCGCCAGCAGCTGGCGTGGGCCAGATACGCAGTATTTT
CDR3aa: CASSWRGPDTQYF

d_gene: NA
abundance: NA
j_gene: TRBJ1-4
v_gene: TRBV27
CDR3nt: TGTGCCAGCAGTTTATTAGGGGGGGCCGATGAAAAACTGTTTTTT
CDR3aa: CASSLLGGADEKLFF